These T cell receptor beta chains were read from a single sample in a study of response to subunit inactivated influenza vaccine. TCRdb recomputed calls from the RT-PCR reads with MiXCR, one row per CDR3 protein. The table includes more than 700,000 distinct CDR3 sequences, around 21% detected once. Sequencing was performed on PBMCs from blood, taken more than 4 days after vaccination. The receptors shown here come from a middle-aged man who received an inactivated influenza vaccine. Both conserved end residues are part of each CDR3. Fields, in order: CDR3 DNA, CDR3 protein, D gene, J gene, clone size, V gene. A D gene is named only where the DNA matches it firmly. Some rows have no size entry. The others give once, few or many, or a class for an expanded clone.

CDR3nt: TGTGCCAGCAGTTCGACAGGGGTTCTCTCCAAACTTGTATTC
CDR3aa: CASSSTGVLSKLVF
d_gene: TRBD1
j_gene: TRBJ2-1
abundance: NA
v_gene: TRBV6-4

CDR3nt: TGCAGTGCCACTTCCGGGGCGGGGCAGGGGGACACTGAAGCTTTCTTT
CDR3aa: CSATSGAGQGDTEAFF
d_gene: TRBD1
j_gene: TRBJ1-1
abundance: few
v_gene: TRBV20-1

CDR3nt: TGTGCCAGCACTCAGCGCCCATCGGAAGGGAAGCAGTACTTC
CDR3aa: CASTQRPSEGKQYF
d_gene: NA
j_gene: TRBJ2-7
abundance: few
v_gene: TRBV6-2/TRBV6-3

CDR3nt: TGTGCCAGCAGTTACGGACTAAGGGCCCCGGAAAACATTCAGTACTTC
CDR3aa: CASSYGLRAPENIQYF
d_gene: NA
j_gene: TRBJ2-4
abundance: few
v_gene: TRBV6-5

CDR3nt: TGCGCCAGCAGCCAAGATGGACCGGGGGGGTTCACCGGGGAGCTGTTTTTT
CDR3aa: CASSQDGPGGFTGELFF
d_gene: TRBD2
j_gene: TRBJ2-2
abundance: once
v_gene: TRBV4-3

CDR3nt: TGCAGCGTTGATTGGGGGCGGACAGATACGCAGTATTTT
CDR3aa: CSVDWGRTDTQYF
d_gene: NA
j_gene: TRBJ2-3
abundance: few
v_gene: TRBV29-1

CDR3nt: TGTGCCACCAGTGATGCGGCTAGCGGGAGCTACGAGCAGTACTTC
CDR3aa: CATSDAASGSYEQYF
d_gene: TRBD2
j_gene: TRBJ2-7
abundance: few
v_gene: TRBV24-1

CDR3nt: TGTGCCAGCAGCCCCGGTACTAGCGGGAGGGTTCAGTACTTC
CDR3aa: CASSPGTSGRVQYF
d_gene: TRBD2
j_gene: TRBJ2-4
abundance: once
v_gene: TRBV7-9

CDR3nt: TGTGCCAGCGGACAGGGGGGGAACAATGAGCAGTTCTTC
CDR3aa: CASGQGGNNEQFF
d_gene: TRBD1
j_gene: TRBJ2-1
abundance: many
v_gene: TRBV7-2

CDR3nt: TGCGCCAGCAGCCAAGCCGGGACTACCCTCCCAGATACGCAGTATTTT
CDR3aa: CASSQAGTTLPDTQYF
d_gene: TRBD2
j_gene: TRBJ2-3
abundance: NA
v_gene: TRBV4-1

CDR3nt: TGTGCCAGCAGCTTAGGGGGGACGGGAATGGAGACCCAGTACTTC
CDR3aa: CASSLGGTGMETQYF
d_gene: NA
j_gene: TRBJ2-5
abundance: few
v_gene: TRBV7-2

CDR3nt: TGTGCCAGCGGTGGACAGGGAACCTACGAGCAGTACTTC
CDR3aa: CASGGQGTYEQYF
d_gene: TRBD1
j_gene: TRBJ2-7
abundance: few
v_gene: TRBV6-1

CDR3nt: TGTGCCAGCAGCAGGACGTCAGATACGCAGTATTTT
CDR3aa: CASSRTSDTQYF
d_gene: NA
j_gene: TRBJ2-3
abundance: many
v_gene: TRBV12-3/TRBV12-4

CDR3nt: TGTGCCAGCAGCCTAGGGGGCCAGGGACATCAAGAGACCCAGTACTTC
CDR3aa: CASSLGGQGHQETQYF
d_gene: TRBD1
j_gene: TRBJ2-5
abundance: NA
v_gene: TRBV7-2

CDR3nt: TGTGCCAGCAGTGTCACGGGGTCTCTCGCTTCTAACTATGGCTACACCTTC
CDR3aa: CASSVTGSLASNYGYTF
d_gene: NA
j_gene: TRBJ1-2
abundance: NA
v_gene: TRBV12-3/TRBV12-4

CDR3nt: TGCGCCAGCAGCTCGATGACAGGCCTCTACAATGAGCAGTTCTTC
CDR3aa: CASSSMTGLYNEQFF
d_gene: NA
j_gene: TRBJ2-1
abundance: NA
v_gene: TRBV5-1

CDR3nt: TGTGCCAGCAGTCGGGACTACGGCACAGATACGCAGTATTTT
CDR3aa: CASSRDYGTDTQYF
d_gene: TRBD2
j_gene: TRBJ2-3
abundance: few
v_gene: TRBV9

CDR3nt: TGTGCCAGCAGGCAACGGGACGGCTATGGCTACACCTTC
CDR3aa: CASRQRDGYGYTF
d_gene: NA
j_gene: TRBJ1-2
abundance: few
v_gene: TRBV6-6

CDR3nt: TGTGCCAGCAGGACACAGGGAGTCGGGGAGCTGTTTTTT
CDR3aa: CASRTQGVGELFF
d_gene: NA
j_gene: TRBJ2-2
abundance: few
v_gene: TRBV12-3/TRBV12-4

CDR3nt: TGTGCCAGCAGCTTAGGAGGGAATGGCGAGCAGTACTTC
CDR3aa: CASSLGGNGEQYF
d_gene: NA
j_gene: TRBJ2-7
abundance: few
v_gene: TRBV7-9